One sample yielded the 4 T cell receptor beta chains listed below, sequenced in a study of blood T cells in healthy people across ages. A J-beta primer mix and a sample-barcoded 5' primer were used in a second PCR of about 7 to 12 cycles. TCRdb called the 5' RACE reads again in MiXCR, with one record for every CDR3 protein. The sample lists 1,300,000 or so distinct CDR3 sequences, approximately 59% occurring once. Sequenced material: blood. Receptors were obtained from a man aged 18-30 years in good health.

The chain uses TRBV7-9 and TRBJ2-5, with a possible D match to TRBD2 (6 bases). Germline V lookup: CDR1 SEHNR, CDR2 FQNEAQ (reference sequence). The CDR3 has 16 amino acids. The V gene lost 7 bases and the J gene lost 11 bases, with 29 bases spanning the gap. The CDR3 here is CASIPQSGSQWNEQYF. CDR3 in DNA: TGTGCCAGCATCCCCCAATCCGGGAGCCAATGGAATGAGCAGTACTTC.

V gene TRBV20-1 combines with J gene TRBJ2-3, with D uncertain. The length of the CDR3 is 16 residues. CDR1 DFQATT and CDR2 SNEGSKA come from the germline V gene (reference sequence). Trimming pared 5 bases from V and 2 bases from J, leaving 20 bases between. The CDR3 reads CSAHPRGSIFTDTQYF. In DNA form, the CDR3 reads TGCAGTGCTCACCCCCGAGGCTCCATCTTCACAGATACGCAGTATTTT.

This clonotype has just a few counts. Written as DNA, the CDR3 is TGTGCCAGCAGCCCGGGACTAGCCACAGGGGATGAGCAGTTCTTC. Protein product: CASSPGLATGDEQFF. The genes are TRBV7-2 and TRBJ2-1, with 9 bases fitting TRBD2. Trimming at V came to 5 bases and at J to 8 bases, leaving 10 bases not matched to a gene. Germline CDR1 SGHTA, CDR2 FQGNSA. There are 15 residues in the CDR3.

This clonotype was seen only a few times. The CDR3 region is CATSREYLLYGYTF. In DNA, the CDR3 is TGTGCCACCAGCAGGGAGTATTTATTGTATGGCTACACCTTC. This rearrangement joins TRBV15 to TRBJ1-2; D call uncertain. V was shortened by 3 bases and J by 5 bases, with 13 bases between the two germline ends. CDR3 length equals 14 residues. The germline gives CDR1 LNHNV, CDR2 YYDKDF (reference sequence).